Listed below are T cell receptor beta chains from one sample, sequenced in a study of T cell repertoires in ileal Crohn's disease. The table came from immunoSEQ multiplex PCR; TCRdb's copy has only in-frame clones and leaves some out. The sample has roughly 3,100 clones, 70% to 80% seen once. The source material was ileal tissue. These receptors were obtained from an adult with Crohn's disease. The CDR3 runs from the conserved cysteine through the conserved F or W. The D gene is left open where the match is weak. Not all rows give a size; the values are once, few, many and, for expanded clones, a class.

d_call,j_call,clone_size,v_call,cdr3_aa,cdr3_nt
.,TRBJ2-6,once,TRBV4-1,CASSQLAGEHPGANVLTF,TGCGCCAGCAGCCAATTGGCAGGCGAACATCCTGGGGCCAACGTCCTGACTTTC
.,TRBJ2-7,.,TRBV9,CASSVGGYEQYF,TGTGCCAGCAGCGTAGGTGGTTACGAGCAGTACTTC
.,TRBJ1-1,.,TRBV5-1,CASSSGLNTEAFF,TGCGCCAGCAGCTCGGGGCTGAACACTGAAGCTTTCTTT
.,TRBJ2-1,.,TRBV7-9,CASSLSGNNEQFF,TGTGCCAGCAGCTTATCCGGGAACAATGAGCAGTTCTTC
TRBD1,TRBJ1-5,.,TRBV5-8,CASTSRGRGNQPQHF,TGTGCCAGCACATCCAGGGGGCGAGGGAATCAGCCCCAGCATTTT
.,TRBJ2-2,.,TRBV7-3,CASSSGVTGELFF,TGTGCCAGCAGCTCAGGGGTTACCGGGGAGCTGTTTTTT
.,TRBJ2-6,.,TRBV9,CASSVEPGVANVLTF,TGTGCCAGCAGCGTAGAACCAGGGGTGGCCAACGTCCTGACTTTC
.,TRBJ1-3,.,TRBV25-1,CASCRSGSGNTIYF,TGTGCCAGCTGTCGGTCAGGCTCTGGAAACACCATATATTTT
TRBD1,TRBJ2-2,.,TRBV7-9,CASSPGTVNTGELFF,TGTGCCAGCAGCCCCGGGACAGTAAACACCGGGGAGCTGTTTTTT
.,TRBJ1-1,.,TRBV6-4,CASSKGPYGTEAFF,TGTGCCAGCAGTAAGGGTCCCTACGGGACTGAAGCTTTCTTT
.,TRBJ2-5,few,TRBV7-8,CASSLSATGQETQYF,TGTGCCAGCAGCTTAAGCGCGACAGGCCAAGAGACCCAGTACTTC
.,TRBJ2-7,.,TRBV18,CASSPQPSYEQYF,TGTGCCAGCTCACCGCAACCTTCCTACGAGCAGTACTTC
TRBD1,TRBJ2-7,.,TRBV6-1,CASRGQQLNYEQYF,TGTGCCAGCAGGGGACAGCAATTGAACTACGAGCAGTACTTC